This paragraph covers one TCR beta chain sequence. These data are taken from a study of preoperative IRX-2 immunotherapy in early breast cancer. Trimming removed 5 bases from V and 0 bases from J; junction bases left unmatched: 6. From germline, CDR1 is SQVTM and CDR2 ANQGSEA. The CDR3 spans 15 residues. Measured with immunoSEQ multiplex PCR; TCRdb has only the in-frame clones, and not every one. Of about 98,000 clones listed, roughly 85% were seen once; the top ten hold around 2%. The treatment: preoperative locoregional IRX-2 cytokine immunotherapy. Samples came from a phase Ib trial of preoperative locoregional IRX-2 cytokine immunotherapy.

The chain couples TRBV29-1 to TRBJ2-1; TRBD2 matches at 8 bases. This receptor was identified in a human donor with breast cancer. This material consisted of tumor tissue, taken after IRX-2 immunotherapy. The CDR3 protein is CSVKTSGSSYNEQFF. CDR3 sequence (DNA): TGCAGCGTTAAAACTAGCGGCAGCTCCTACAATGAGCAGTTCTTC.